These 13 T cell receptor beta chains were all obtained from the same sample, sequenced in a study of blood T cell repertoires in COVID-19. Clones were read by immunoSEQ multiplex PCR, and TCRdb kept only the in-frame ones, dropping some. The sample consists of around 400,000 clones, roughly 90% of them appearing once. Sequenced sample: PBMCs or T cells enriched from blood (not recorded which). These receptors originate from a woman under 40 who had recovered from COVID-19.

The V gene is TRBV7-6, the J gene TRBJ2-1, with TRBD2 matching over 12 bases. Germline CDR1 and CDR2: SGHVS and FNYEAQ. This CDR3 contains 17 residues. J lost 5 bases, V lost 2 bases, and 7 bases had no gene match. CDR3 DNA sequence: TGTGCCAGCAGCTTAATTCCGCTAGCGGGGGGGGACAATGAGCAGTTCTTC. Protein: CASSLIPLAGGDNEQFF. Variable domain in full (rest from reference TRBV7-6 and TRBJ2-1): GAGVSQSPRYKVTKRGQDVALRCDPISGHVSLYWYRQALGQGPEFLTYFNYEAQQDKSGLPNDRFSAERPEGSISTLTIQRTEQRDSAMYRCASSLIPLAGGDNEQFFGPGTRLTVL.

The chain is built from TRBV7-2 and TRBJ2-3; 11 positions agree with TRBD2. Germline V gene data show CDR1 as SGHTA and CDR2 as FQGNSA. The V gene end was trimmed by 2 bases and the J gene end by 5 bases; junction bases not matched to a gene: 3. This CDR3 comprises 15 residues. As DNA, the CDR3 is TGTGCCAGCAGCTTAAACCTAGCGGGAGGAGATACGCAGTATTTT. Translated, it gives CASSLNLAGGDTQYF.

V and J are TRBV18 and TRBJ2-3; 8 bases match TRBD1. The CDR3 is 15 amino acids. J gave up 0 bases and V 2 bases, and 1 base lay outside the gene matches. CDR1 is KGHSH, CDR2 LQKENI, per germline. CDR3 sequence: CASSPAGGSTDTQYF. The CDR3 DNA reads TGTGCCAGCTCACCAGCAGGGGGCAGCACAGATACGCAGTATTTT.

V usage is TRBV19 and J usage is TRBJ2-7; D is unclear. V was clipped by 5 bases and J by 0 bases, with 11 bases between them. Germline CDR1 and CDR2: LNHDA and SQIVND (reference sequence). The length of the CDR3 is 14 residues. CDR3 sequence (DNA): TGTGCCAGTAGTCGAACCTCTAGCTCCTACGAGCAGTACTTC. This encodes CASSRTSSSYEQYF.

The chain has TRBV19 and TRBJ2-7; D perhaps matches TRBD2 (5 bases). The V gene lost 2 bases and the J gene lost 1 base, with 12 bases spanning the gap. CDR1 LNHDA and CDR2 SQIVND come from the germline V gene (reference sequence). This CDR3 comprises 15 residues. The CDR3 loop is CASSIYIGGSYEQYF. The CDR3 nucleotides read TGTGCCAGTAGTATATATATAGGCGGGTCCTACGAGCAGTACTTC.

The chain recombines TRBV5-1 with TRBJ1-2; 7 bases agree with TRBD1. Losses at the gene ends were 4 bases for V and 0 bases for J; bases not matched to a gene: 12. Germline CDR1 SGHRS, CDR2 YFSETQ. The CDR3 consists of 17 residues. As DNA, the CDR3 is TGCGCCAGCAGCCCAGGGACAGCCGAGCTATCTAACTATGGCTACACCTTC. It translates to CASSPGTAELSNYGYTF. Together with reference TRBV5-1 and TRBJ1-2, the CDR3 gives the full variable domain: KAGVTQTPRYLIKTRGQQVTLSCSPISGHRSVSWYQQTPGQGLQFLFEYFSETQRNKGNFPGRFSGRQFSNSRSEMNVSTLELGDSALYLCASSPGTAELSNYGYTFGSGTRLTVV.

Here the CDR3 reads CASSLGQQPQHF. CDR3 nucleotide sequence: TGTGCCAGCAGCTTAGGACAGCAGCCCCAGCATTTT. The rearrangement links TRBV13 to TRBJ1-5; D ambiguous. Trimming pared 0 bases from V and 7 bases from J, leaving 4 bases between. The CDR3 contains 12 residues. Germline lookup yields CDR1 PRHDT and CDR2 FYEKMQ (reference sequence).

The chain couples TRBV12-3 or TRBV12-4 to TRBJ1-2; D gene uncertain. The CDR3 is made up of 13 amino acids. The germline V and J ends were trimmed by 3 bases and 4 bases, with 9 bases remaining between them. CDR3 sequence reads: CASSFNPRYGYTF. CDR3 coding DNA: TGTGCCAGCAGTTTTAACCCGCGCTATGGCTACACCTTC.

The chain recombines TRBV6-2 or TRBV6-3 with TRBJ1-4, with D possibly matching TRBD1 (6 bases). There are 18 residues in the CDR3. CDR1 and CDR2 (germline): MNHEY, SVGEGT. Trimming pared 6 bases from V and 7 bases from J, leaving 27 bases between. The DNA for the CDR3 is TGTGCCAGCAGCCAGACTAAAAGATACAGGGATGTTGCTGAAAAACTGTTTTTT. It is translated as CASSQTKRYRDVAEKLFF.

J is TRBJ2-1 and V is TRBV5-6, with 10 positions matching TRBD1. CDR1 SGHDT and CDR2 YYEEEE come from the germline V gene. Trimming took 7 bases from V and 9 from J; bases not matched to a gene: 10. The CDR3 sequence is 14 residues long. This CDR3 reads CASVPGQGYTEQFF. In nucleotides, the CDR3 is TGTGCCAGCGTACCGGGACAGGGGTATACTGAGCAGTTCTTC. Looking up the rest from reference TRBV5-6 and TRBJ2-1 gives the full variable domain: DAGVTQSPTHLIKTRGQQVTLRCSPKSGHDTVSWYQQALGQGPQFIFQYYEEEERQRGNFPDRFSGHQFPNYSSELNVNALLLGDSALYLCASVPGQGYTEQFFGPGTRLTVL.

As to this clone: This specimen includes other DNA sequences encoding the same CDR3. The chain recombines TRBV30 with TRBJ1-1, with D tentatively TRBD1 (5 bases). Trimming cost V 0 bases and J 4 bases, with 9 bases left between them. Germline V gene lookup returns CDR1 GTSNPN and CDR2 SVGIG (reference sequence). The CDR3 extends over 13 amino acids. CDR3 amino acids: CAWSVREGTEAFF. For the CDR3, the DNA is TGTGCCTGGAGTGTCAGGGAGGGCACTGAAGCTTTCTTT.

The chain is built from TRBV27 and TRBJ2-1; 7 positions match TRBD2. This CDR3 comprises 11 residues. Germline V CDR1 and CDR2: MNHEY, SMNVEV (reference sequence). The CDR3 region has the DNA TGTGTTACGGGGGGAGTCAATGAGCAGTTCTTC. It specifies CVTGGVNEQFF.

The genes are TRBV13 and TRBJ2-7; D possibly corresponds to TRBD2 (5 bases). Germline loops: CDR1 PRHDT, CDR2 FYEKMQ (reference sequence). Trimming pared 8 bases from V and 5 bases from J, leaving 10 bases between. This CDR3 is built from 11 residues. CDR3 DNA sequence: TGTGCCAGCGGCCGGGATGACGAGCAGTACTTC. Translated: CASGRDDEQYF. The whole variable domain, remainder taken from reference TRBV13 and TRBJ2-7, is AAGVIQSPRHLIKEKRETATLKCYPIPRHDTVYWYQQGPGQDPQFLISFYEKMQSDKGSIPDRFSAQQFSDYHSELNMSSLELGDSALYFCASGRDDEQYFGPGTRLTVT.